The T cell receptor beta chain under discussion was sequenced for a study of blood T cells in healthy people across ages. With a J-beta primer mix and a sample-barcoded 5' primer, a second PCR ran roughly 6 to 11 cycles. No fewer than 3 million CDR3-containing paired-end reads came from each sample. TCRdb re-derived calls from the 5' RACE reads in MiXCR, one entry per CDR3 protein. The table shows 1.5 million to 1.8 million distinct CDR3 sequences, with 40% to 45% occurring only once. This CDR3 contains 16 residues. The germline gives CDR1 MNHNY, CDR2 SVGAGI (reference sequence). The J segment lost 5 bases and the V segment lost 2 bases, leaving 8 bases of the junction unmatched.

The rearrangement uses TRBV6-6 and TRBJ2-5, with 10 bases identical to TRBD2. The clonotype originates from a woman between 18 and 29 years old in good health. The sequencing input was blood. The CDR3 region is CASSYPNSGGTETQYF. CDR3 nucleotide sequence: TGTGCCAGCAGTTACCCAAATAGCGGGGGGACTGAGACCCAGTACTTC.